What follows are 18 T cell receptor beta chains derived from one specimen sequenced in a study of blood T cell repertoires in COVID-19. Profiling relied on immunoSEQ multiplex PCR, and the TCRdb table lists in-frame clones only, not all of them. Of roughly 140,000 clones in the sample, around 89% were seen once. Material for sequencing was peripheral blood. The receptor source for this set is a woman between 35 and 50 years old with acute or convalescent COVID-19.

This clone appeared a single time. CDR3 in amino acids: CASSLVGEGYTF. As DNA, the CDR3 is TGCGCCAGCAGCTTGGTGGGCGAAGGCTACACCTTC. The chain carries TRBV5-1 and TRBJ1-2; unclear D gene. CDR3 length: 12 amino acids. Looked up from germline, CDR1 is SGHRS and CDR2 is YFSETQ. V lost 0 bases and J lost 8, with 8 bases in between.

The rearrangement uses TRBV29-1 and TRBJ1-1; the match to TRBD1 covers 7 bases. V lost 4 bases, J lost 4 bases, and 6 bases stayed unmatched. CDR1 is SQVTM and CDR2 is ANQGSEA in the germline V gene. CDR3 length equals 13 residues. The CDR3: CSVGQGSATEAFF. For the CDR3, the DNA is TGCAGCGTTGGACAGGGATCGGCCACTGAAGCTTTCTTT.

V gene TRBV5-1 combines with J gene TRBJ2-1, with TRBD1 matching 9 bases. Germline V gives CDR1 SGHRS, CDR2 YFSETQ. The CDR3 spans 15 residues. V lost 5 bases to trimming and J lost 9 bases; unmatched junction nucleotides: 12. The CDR3 sequence is CASSKQGARFVEQFF. CDR3 nucleotides: TGCGCCAGCAGTAAACAGGGGGCGCGATTTGTTGAGCAGTTCTTC. Complete variable domain (other parts from reference TRBV5-1 and TRBJ2-1): KAGVTQTPRYLIKTRGQQVTLSCSPISGHRSVSWYQQTPGQGLQFLFEYFSETQRNKGNFPGRFSGRQFSNSRSEMNVSTLELGDSALYLCASSKQGARFVEQFFGPGTRLTVL.

The chain recombines TRBV20-1 with TRBJ2-7; D is perhaps TRBD2 (6 bases). The CDR3 runs 11 residues. The ends were cut back, 4 bases at V and 8 bases at J, with 12 bases in the middle. CDR1 is DFQATT and CDR2 is SNEGSKA in the germline V gene (reference sequence). The chain's CDR3 is CSAILSGQQYF. Written as DNA, the CDR3 is TGCAGTGCTATTCTCAGCGGGCAGCAGTACTTC.

CDR3 nucleotide sequence: TGTGCCAGCAGAAGACAGGGGGCTTATCAGCCCCAGCATTTT. Its translation is CASRRQGAYQPQHF. The genes are TRBV2 and TRBJ1-5; 10 nucleotides line up with TRBD1. CDR3 size: 14 residues. Germline CDR1 is SNHLY and CDR2 is FYNNEI. After removal of 6 bases from V and 5 bases from J, the junction contained 4 bases not matched to a gene.

The rearrangement joins TRBV4-1 to TRBJ1-4; weak D call: TRBD1 (5 bases). The length of the CDR3 is 19 residues. Germline CDR1 MGHRA, CDR2 YSYEKL. Trimming removed 8 bases from V and 6 bases from J, with 31 bases in between. The CDR3 protein is CASRPGTVAASPAYEKLFF. Written as DNA, the CDR3 is TGCGCCAGCCGTCCCGGGACGGTAGCGGCGTCTCCTGCCTATGAAAAACTGTTTTTT.

The chain is built from TRBV6-2 or TRBV6-3 and TRBJ2-6; TRBD2 agrees at 8 bases. J lost 5 bases, V lost 4 bases, and 13 bases had no gene match. The CDR3 totals 18 residues. Per the germline V gene, CDR1 is MNHEY and CDR2 is SVGEGT. The chain's CDR3 is CASSFTPAGALRANVLTF. DNA for the CDR3: TGTGCCAGCAGTTTCACCCCAGCGGGAGCGCTAAGGGCCAACGTCCTGACTTTC.

This chain joins TRBV5-6 and TRBJ2-1, with TRBD2 identical over 9 bases. This CDR3 has 18 residues. The V and J ends lost 0 bases and 4 bases, in that order; junction bases with no gene match: 11. Germline lookup yields CDR1 SGHDT and CDR2 YYEEEE. CDR3 DNA sequence: TGTGCCAGCAGCTTGGTTGGTCGACTAGCGGACTTATACAATGAGCAGTTCTTC. Translating gives CASSLVGRLADLYNEQFF.

The genes are TRBV18 and TRBJ1-4, with a tentative D call TRBD1 (6 bases). The V gene's germline CDR1 is KGHSH and CDR2 LQKENI. Trimming took off 2 bases at V and 11 bases at J, with 18 bases between the two ends. The CDR3 contains 15 residues. The CDR3 loop is CASSPKDSLEAKLFF. The CDR3 DNA reads as TGTGCCAGCTCACCAAAGGACAGCCTGGAAGCGAAACTGTTTTTT.

Only one count was recorded for this clone. This rearrangement joins TRBV30 to TRBJ2-3; 7 bases are shared with TRBD2. This CDR3 spans 14 amino acids. Germline loops: CDR1 GTSNPN, CDR2 SVGIG (reference sequence). V shed 2 bases and J 4 bases; nucleotides not matched to a gene: 6. The CDR3 reads CAWSRTSPADTQYF. The CDR3 region has the DNA TGTGCCTGGAGTAGGACTAGTCCCGCAGATACGCAGTATTTT.

This clone has more than one count but fewer than ten. This chain uses TRBV9 with TRBJ1-6; D remains unclear. The CDR3 is 16 amino acids. Germline V lookup: CDR1 SGDLS, CDR2 YYNGEE. V lost 1 base to trimming and J lost 5 bases, with 13 bases between them. The CDR3 region is CASSVSAFSDNSPLHF. CDR3 coding DNA: TGTGCCAGCAGCGTAAGTGCGTTTTCGGATAATTCACCCCTCCACTTT.

The J gene is TRBJ1-3, the V gene TRBV19; the match to TRBD1 covers 8 bases. CDR1 LNHDA and CDR2 SQIVND come from the germline V gene (reference sequence). The CDR3 has 17 residues. J gave up 2 bases and V 4 bases, and 10 bases lay outside the gene matches. The CDR3 region has the DNA TGTGCCAGTAGTACTCGCGGATTACAGGGGGCTGGAAACACCATATATTTT. Protein: CASSTRGLQGAGNTIYF. The whole variable domain, filled in from reference TRBV19 and TRBJ1-3, reads DGGITQSPKYLFRKEGQNVTLSCEQNLNHDAMYWYRQDPGQGLRLIYYSQIVNDFQKGDIAEGYSVSREKKESFPLTVTSAQKNPTAFYLCASSTRGLQGAGNTIYFGEGSWLTVV.

CDR3 nucleotide sequence: TGTGCCAGTGGATCCGGGGGTACTTACAATGAGCAGTTCTTC. This translates into CASGSGGTYNEQFF. The chain uses TRBV27 and TRBJ2-1; possible D gene TRBD2, 6 bases. Trimming cost V 9 bases and J 4 bases, with 16 bases left between them. CDR1 and CDR2 from the germline V gene are MNHEY and SMNVEV (reference sequence). The CDR3 is 14 residues long.

V and J are TRBV3-1 (or the pseudogene TRBV3-2) and TRBJ2-5; D gene unclear. The germline V gene has CDR1 LGHDT and CDR2 YNNKEL (reference sequence). Trimming removed 0 bases at V and 5 bases at J, with 10 bases between. CDR3 length equals 14 residues. CDR3 in DNA: TGTGCCAGCAGCCAAGATAAAATTTTGGAGACCCAGTACTTC. Translation: CASSQDKILETQYF.

This rearrangement joins TRBV10-3 to TRBJ1-5; 7 bases are shared with TRBD1. The CDR3 runs 14 residues. V shed 1 base, J shed 4 bases, and the junction held 1 base outside the gene matches. Germline V gene lookup returns CDR1 ENHRY and CDR2 SYGVKD. CDR3 loop: CAISELQGNQPQHF. CDR3 in DNA: TGTGCCATCAGTGAGTTACAGGGGAATCAGCCCCAGCATTTT.

The chain uses TRBV19 and TRBJ2-1; D may be TRBD1 (6 bases). CDR1 LNHDA and CDR2 SQIVND come from the germline V gene (reference sequence). Trimming removed 5 bases at V and 6 bases at J, with 11 bases between. The CDR3 has 13 amino acids. CDR3: CASSGQGFNEQFF. The DNA for the CDR3 is TGTGCCAGTAGTGGGCAGGGGTTCAATGAGCAGTTCTTC.

CDR3 region: CASSPGWGDLREQYF. The CDR3 DNA reads as TGTGCCAGCAGCCCTGGGTGGGGGGATCTTAGGGAGCAGTACTTC. The chain is built from TRBV11-2 and TRBJ2-7, with D perhaps matching TRBD2 (6 bases). The CDR3 consists of 15 residues. The V gene lost 5 bases and the J gene lost 7 bases, with 21 bases spanning the gap. Germline V CDR1 and CDR2: SGHAT, FQNNGV.

This rearrangement joins TRBV6-1 to TRBJ2-1; TRBD2 agrees at 8 bases. V was clipped by 0 bases and J by 8 bases; unmatched bases: 9. This CDR3 is built from 16 residues. Germline-derived CDR1 and CDR2 are MNHNS and SASEGT. CDR3: CASSEASSGSFDEQFF. The CDR3 nucleotides are TGTGCCAGCAGTGAAGCCTCCAGCGGGAGTTTCGATGAGCAGTTCTTC.